These 5 T cell receptor beta chains share one sample of origin, sequenced in a study of cytomegalovirus exposure and HLA in healthy donors (dated by TCRdb to 2017 to 2019). The library was prepared using the immunoSEQ multiplex PCR assay. For the multiplex PCR, a mixture combining 60 forward primers for TCR Vbeta segments and 13 reverse primers for TCR Jbeta segments was used. TCRdb obtained this table from immuneACCESS and retained in-frame rearrangements with V and J assigned. These tables miss some clones; where compared with another copy, unresolved V genes account for less than half of the shortfall, and the remainder is unexplained. The sample contains about 110,000 clones, over 60% of them found a single time. Of the sample, roughly 2.9% is held by the ten largest clones. Sequencing used PBMCs. Every receptor here comes from a woman aged 60-75 years in good health and CMV-seropositive.

To note about this clone: A read error may produce the germline difference seen at one junction end. The V and J genes are TRBV7-9 and TRBJ1-5; possible D gene TRBD1, 5 bases. The CDR3 contains 18 residues. CDR1 is SEHNR, CDR2 FQNEAQ, per germline (reference sequence). The CDR3 coding sequence is TGTTCCAGCAGCTTATCTCCCAGCAGCCGGGGGGGCAATCAGCCCCAGCATTTT. This sequence encodes CSSSLSPSSRGGNQPQHF.

The chain links TRBV2 to TRBJ2-3; maybe TRBD1 (6 bases). Germline values: CDR1 SNHLY, CDR2 FYNNEI. V lost 5 bases and J lost 6, with 15 bases in between. The CDR3 is made up of 14 amino acids. Here the CDR3 DNA reads TGTGCCAGCAGTCCCCTCAGGGGCCGGGATACGCAGTATTTT. This translates into CASSPLRGRDTQYF.

The chain carries TRBV6-4 and TRBJ2-5; perhaps TRBD2 as D (6 bases). The J call could be wrong; TRBJ2-7 is a better fit for the DNA end. The CDR3 length is 13 residues. Germline V gives CDR1 MRHNA, CDR2 SNTAGT. DNA of the CDR3: TGTGCCACCCCGTCCGGGGAGGCCTACGAGCAGTACTTC. Translating it yields CATPSGEAYEQYF.

The V and J genes are TRBV28 and TRBJ2-5; TRBD1 matches 10 bases. TRBJ2-7 matches the DNA end more closely, so the J call is doubtful. This CDR3 is built from 14 residues. Germline V CDR1 and CDR2: MDHEN, SYDVKM. CDR3 protein: CASSTRQGANEQYF. The CDR3 DNA follows: TGTGCCAGCAGTACAAGACAGGGGGCCAACGAGCAGTACTTC.

The chain carries TRBV5-6 and TRBJ1-2; D unresolved. Germline CDR1 SGHDT, CDR2 YYEEEE. This CDR3 has 16 residues. Trimming removed 4 bases from V and 3 bases from J, with 19 bases in between. The CDR3 region is CASSGQTSTDYYGYTF. CDR3 sequence (DNA): TGTGCCAGCAGCGGGCAGACCTCGACGGACTACTATGGCTACACCTTC.